This record concerns one T cell receptor (beta chain) sequence. Enrolment of Seattle patients took place during active infection, and they were followed longitudinally. The data were taken from a study of blood T cell repertoires in COVID-19. Background on the study: The United States, Italy and Spain supplied acute and convalescent COVID-19 samples. PBMCs, B-cell-depleted T cells, or T cells were the source of the cDNA or gDNA that made up the material.

The CDR3 length is 15 residues. Germline CDR1 and CDR2: SGHRS and YFSETQ. V was shortened by 1 base and J by 0 bases, with 11 bases between the two germline ends. TCRdb's copy holds only in-frame clones and misses some; the assay was immunoSEQ multiplex PCR. The sample carries fewer than 350,000 clones, around 89% recorded once. This clonotype was sampled from a woman aged 25-40 years with COVID-19, enrolled during active disease. The sequencing sample was made of peripheral blood. The chain uses TRBV5-1 and TRBJ2-7, with a possible D match to TRBD1 (5 bases). The CDR3 loop is CASSLRGQSSYEQYF. The CDR3 DNA is TGCGCCAGCAGCTTGAGAGGACAAAGCTCCTACGAGCAGTACTTC.